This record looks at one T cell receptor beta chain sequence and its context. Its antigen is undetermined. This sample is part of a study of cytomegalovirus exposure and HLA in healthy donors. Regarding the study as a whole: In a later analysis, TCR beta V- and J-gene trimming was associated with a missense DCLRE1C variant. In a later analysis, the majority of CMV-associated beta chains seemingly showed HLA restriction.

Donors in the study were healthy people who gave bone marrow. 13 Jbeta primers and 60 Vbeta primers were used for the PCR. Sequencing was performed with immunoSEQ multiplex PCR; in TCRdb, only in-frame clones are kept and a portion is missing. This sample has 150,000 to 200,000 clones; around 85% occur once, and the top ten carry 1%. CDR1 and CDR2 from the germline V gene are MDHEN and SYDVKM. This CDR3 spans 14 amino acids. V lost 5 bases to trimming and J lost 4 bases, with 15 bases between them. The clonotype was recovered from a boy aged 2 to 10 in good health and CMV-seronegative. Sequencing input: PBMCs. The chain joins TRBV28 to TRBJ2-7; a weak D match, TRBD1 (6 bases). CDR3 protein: CASSGFEGQYEQYV. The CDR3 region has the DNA TGTGCCAGCAGTGGGTTCGAAGGACAGTACGAGCAGTACGTC.